This TCR beta chain emerged from a study of persistence of HIV-infected CD4 T cells. Study-wide background: CD4+ T cells responding to CMV or HIV-1 Gag were isolated.

V shed 6 bases and J shed 4 bases, with 15 bases lying between them. Germline V gives CDR1 MDHEN, CDR2 SYDVKM. CDR3 length equals 14 residues. The stimulus was an HIV-1 Gag 15-mer peptide pool, 0.9 to 1 ug/peptide/mL. Sorted nonresponding memory CD4+ T cells were CD40L-negative, CD69-negative, CD45RO-high. These HIV-1-infected adults initiated suppressive ART in chronic infection. Donors had undetectable plasma HIV-1 RNA, under 50 copies/mL, for 4+ years. Donors had CD4+ T cell counts above 400 cells/uL and were CMV-seropositive. The libraries were made with immunoSEQ version 4 in survey mode. The assay was immunoSEQ multiplex PCR, and TCRdb's table has in-frame clones only and misses some. The profile covers 35,000 to 45,000 clones, with roughly 84% appearing a single time and 5.4% taken by the ten largest. Points on this clone: Antigen: not known.

The sample consisted of cultured CD4+ T cells from PBMCs, taken from a patient who received antiretroviral therapy. This chain links TRBV28 with TRBJ1-2; tentatively, D is TRBD1 (5 bases). This sequence originates from an adult with HIV. The donor label of this sample is uncertain. CDR3 coding DNA: TGTGCCAGCAGCCGAGTCAGGGTCTCCTATGGCTACACCTTC. Its protein product is CASSRVRVSYGYTF.